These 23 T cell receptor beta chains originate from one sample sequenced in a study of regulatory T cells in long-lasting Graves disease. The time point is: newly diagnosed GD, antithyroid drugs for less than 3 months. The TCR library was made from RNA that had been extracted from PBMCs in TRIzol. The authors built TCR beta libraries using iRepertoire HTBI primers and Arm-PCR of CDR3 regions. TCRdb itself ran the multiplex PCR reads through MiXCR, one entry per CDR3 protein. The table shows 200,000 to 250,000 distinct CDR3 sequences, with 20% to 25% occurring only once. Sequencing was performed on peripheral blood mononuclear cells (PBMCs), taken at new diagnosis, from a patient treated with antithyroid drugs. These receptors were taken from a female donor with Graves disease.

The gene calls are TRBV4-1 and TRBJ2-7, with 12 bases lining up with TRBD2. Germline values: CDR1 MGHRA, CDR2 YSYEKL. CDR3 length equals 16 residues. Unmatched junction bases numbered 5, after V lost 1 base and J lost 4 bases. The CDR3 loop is CASSQAALAGGYEQYF. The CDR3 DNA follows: TGCGCCAGCAGCCAAGCCGCCCTAGCGGGGGGGTACGAGCAGTACTTC.

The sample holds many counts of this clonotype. The CDR3 region has the DNA TGTGCCAGCAGCCAGGGGTCGGATTCACCCCTCCACTTT. It codes for CASSQGSDSPLHF. This chain connects TRBV3-1 to TRBJ1-6; the D is unclear. The length of the CDR3 is 13 residues. CDR1 is LGHDT, CDR2 YNNKEL, per germline (reference sequence). V gave up 3 bases and J gave up 8 bases, with 8 bases separating them.

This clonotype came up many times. The CDR3 is CATSETGGTDTQYF. CDR3 nucleotide sequence: TGTGCCACCAGTGAAACCGGGGGAACAGATACGCAGTATTTT. V is TRBV24-1 and J is TRBJ2-3; tentative D call: TRBD2 (6 bases). The ends were cut back, 4 bases at V and 3 bases at J, with 10 bases in the middle. The length of the CDR3 is 14 residues. The germline CDR1 and CDR2 sequences are KGHDR and SFDVKD.

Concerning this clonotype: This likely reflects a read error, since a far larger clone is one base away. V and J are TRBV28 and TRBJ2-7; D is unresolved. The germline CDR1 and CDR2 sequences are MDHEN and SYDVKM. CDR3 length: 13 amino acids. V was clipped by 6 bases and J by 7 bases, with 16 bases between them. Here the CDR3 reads CASSLPLGNEQYF. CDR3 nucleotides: TGTGCCAGCAGCCTCCCACTCGGCAATGAGCAGTACTTC.

CDR3 nucleotides: TGCAGTGCCCCCGGGACAGGGAACTATGGCTACACCTTC. Protein: CSAPGTGNYGYTF. The chain joins TRBV20-1 to TRBJ1-2; 9 bases align to TRBD1. This CDR3 contains 13 residues. Germline assignment: CDR1 DFQATT and CDR2 SNEGSKA (reference sequence). V shed 6 bases and J 2 bases; nucleotides not matched to a gene: 4.

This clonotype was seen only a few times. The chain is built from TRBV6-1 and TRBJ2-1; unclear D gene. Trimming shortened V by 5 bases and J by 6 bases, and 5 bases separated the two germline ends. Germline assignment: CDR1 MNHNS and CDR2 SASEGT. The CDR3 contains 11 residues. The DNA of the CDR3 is TGTGCCAGCAGTAACAGCAATGAGCAGTTCTTC. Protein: CASSNSNEQFF.

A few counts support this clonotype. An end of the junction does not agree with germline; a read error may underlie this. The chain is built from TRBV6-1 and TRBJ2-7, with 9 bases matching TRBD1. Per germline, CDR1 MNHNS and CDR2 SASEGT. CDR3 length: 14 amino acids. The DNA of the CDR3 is TGTACCAGCAGCAACCGGACAGGGGTATACGAGCAGTACTTC. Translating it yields CTSSNRTGVYEQYF.

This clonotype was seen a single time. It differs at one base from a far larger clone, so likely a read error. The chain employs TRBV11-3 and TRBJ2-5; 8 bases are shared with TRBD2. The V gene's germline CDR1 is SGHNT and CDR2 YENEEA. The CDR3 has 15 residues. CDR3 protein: CASSFPTSGQETQHF. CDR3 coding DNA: TGTGCCAGCAGCTTTCCCACTAGCGGCCAAGAGACCCAGCACTTC.

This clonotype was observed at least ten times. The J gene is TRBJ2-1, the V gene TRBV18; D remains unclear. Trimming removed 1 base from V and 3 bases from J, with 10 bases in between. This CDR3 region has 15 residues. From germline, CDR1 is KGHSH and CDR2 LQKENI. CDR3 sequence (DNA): TGTGCCAGCTCACCACTTTCCGGTAGCTACAATGAGCAGTTCTTC. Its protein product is CASSPLSGSYNEQFF. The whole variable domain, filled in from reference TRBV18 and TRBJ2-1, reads NAGVMQNPRHLVRRRGQEARLRCSPMKGHSHVYWYRQLPEEGLKFMVYLQKENIIDESGMPKERFSAEFPKEGPSILRIQQVVRGDSAAYFCASSPLSGSYNEQFFGPGTRLTVL.

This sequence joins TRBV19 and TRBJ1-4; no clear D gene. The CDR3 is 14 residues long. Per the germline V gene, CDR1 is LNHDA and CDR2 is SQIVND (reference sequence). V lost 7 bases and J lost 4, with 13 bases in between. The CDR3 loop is CASMRTGGNEKLFF. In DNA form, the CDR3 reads TGTGCCAGTATGAGGACGGGAGGTAATGAAAAACTGTTTTTT.

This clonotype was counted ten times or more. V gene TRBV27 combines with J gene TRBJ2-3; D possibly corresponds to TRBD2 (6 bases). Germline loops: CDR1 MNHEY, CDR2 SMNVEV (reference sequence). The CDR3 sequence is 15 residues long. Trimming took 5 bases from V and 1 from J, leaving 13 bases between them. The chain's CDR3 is CASSPTLARTDTQYF. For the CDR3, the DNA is TGTGCCAGCAGTCCAACACTAGCTCGCACAGATACGCAGTATTTT.

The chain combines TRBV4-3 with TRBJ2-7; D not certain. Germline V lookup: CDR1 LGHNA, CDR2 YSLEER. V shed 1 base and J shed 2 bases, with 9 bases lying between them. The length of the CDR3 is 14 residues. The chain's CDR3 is CASSQVALAYEQYF. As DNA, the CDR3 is TGCGCCAGCAGCCAAGTTGCGTTAGCCTACGAGCAGTACTTC.

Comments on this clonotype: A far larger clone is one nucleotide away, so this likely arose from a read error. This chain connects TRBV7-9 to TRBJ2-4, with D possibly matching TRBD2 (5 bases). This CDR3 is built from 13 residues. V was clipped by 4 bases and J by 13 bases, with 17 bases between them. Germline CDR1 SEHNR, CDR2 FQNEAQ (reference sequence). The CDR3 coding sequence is TGTGCCAGCAGCTCTTCGGGAAACAATGAGCAGTACTTC. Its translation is CASSSSGNNEQYF.

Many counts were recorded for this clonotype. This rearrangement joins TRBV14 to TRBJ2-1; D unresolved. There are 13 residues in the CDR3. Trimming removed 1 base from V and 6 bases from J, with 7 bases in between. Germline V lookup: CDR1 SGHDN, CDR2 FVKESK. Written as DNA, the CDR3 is TGTGCCAGCAGCCAAGTTAAGTTCAATGAGCAGTTCTTC. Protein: CASSQVKFNEQFF.

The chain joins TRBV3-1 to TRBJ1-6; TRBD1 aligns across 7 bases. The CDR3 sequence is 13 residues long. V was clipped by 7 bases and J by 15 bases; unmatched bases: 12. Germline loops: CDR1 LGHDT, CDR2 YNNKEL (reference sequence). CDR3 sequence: CASTQGVNGGLHF. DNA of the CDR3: TGTGCCAGCACCCAGGGGGTTAATGGTGGCCTCCACTTT. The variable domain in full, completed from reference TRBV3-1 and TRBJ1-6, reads DTAVSQTPKYLVTQMGNDKSIKCEQNLGHDTMYWYKQDSKKFLKIMFSYNNKELIINETVPNRFSPKSPDKAHLNLHINSLELGDSAVYFCASTQGVNGGLHFGNGTRLTVT.

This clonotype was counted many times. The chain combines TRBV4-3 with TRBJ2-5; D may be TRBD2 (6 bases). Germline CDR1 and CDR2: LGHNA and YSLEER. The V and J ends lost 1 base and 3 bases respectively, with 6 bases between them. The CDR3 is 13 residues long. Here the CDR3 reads CASSQGREETQYF. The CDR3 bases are TGCGCCAGCAGCCAAGGGAGGGAAGAGACCCAGTACTTC.

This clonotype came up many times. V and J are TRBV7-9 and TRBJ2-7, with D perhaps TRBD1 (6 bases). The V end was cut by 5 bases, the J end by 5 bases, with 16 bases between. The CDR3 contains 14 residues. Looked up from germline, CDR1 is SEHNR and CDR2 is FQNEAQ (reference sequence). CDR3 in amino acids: CASSAAGTTHEQYF. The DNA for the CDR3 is TGTGCCAGCAGCGCAGCCGGGACAACCCACGAGCAGTACTTC.

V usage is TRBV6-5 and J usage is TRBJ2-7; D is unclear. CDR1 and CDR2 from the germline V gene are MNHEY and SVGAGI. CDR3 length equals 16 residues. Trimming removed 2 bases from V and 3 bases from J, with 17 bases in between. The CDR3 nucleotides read TGTGCCAGCAGTTACAACCCAACGGGCTCCCTCTACGAGCAGTACTTC. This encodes CASSYNPTGSLYEQYF.

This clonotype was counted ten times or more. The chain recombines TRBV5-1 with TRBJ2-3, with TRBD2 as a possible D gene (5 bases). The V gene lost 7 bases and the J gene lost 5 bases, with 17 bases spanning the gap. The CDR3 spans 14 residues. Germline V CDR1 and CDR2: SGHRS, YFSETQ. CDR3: CASQETSRGDTQYF. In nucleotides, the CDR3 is TGCGCCAGCCAGGAGACCTCCCGGGGAGATACGCAGTATTTT.

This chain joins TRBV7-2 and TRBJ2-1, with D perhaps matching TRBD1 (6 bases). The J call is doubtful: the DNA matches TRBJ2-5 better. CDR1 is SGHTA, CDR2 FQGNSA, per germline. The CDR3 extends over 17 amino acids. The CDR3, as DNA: TGTGCCAGCAGCTTAGACCCGATCGGGACACCCCAAGAGACCCAGTACTTC. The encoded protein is CASSLDPIGTPQETQYF.

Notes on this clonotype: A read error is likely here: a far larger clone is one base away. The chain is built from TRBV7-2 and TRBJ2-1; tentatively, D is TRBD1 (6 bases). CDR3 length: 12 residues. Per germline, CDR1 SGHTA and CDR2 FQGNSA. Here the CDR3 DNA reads TGTGCCGGCAGTTTCAGGGGCAATGAGCAGTTCTTC. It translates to CAGSFRGNEQFF.

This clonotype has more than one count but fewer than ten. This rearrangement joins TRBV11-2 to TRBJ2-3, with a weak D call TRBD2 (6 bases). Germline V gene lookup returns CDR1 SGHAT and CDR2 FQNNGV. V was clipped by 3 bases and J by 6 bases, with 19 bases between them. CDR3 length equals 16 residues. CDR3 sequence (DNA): TGTGCCAGCAGCTTCGCTGCGGGATTGTCCATGGATACGCAGTATTTT. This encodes CASSFAAGLSMDTQYF. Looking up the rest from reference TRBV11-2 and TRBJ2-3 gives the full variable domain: EAGVAQSPRYKIIEKRQSVAFWCNPISGHATLYWYQQILGQGPKLLIQFQNNGVVDDSQLPKDRFSAERLKGVDSTLKIQPAKLEDSAVYLCASSFAAGLSMDTQYFGPGTRLTVL.

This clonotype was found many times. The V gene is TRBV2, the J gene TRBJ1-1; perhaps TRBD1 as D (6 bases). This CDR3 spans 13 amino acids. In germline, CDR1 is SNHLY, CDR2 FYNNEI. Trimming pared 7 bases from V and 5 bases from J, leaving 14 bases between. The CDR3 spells CASNRIQGTEAFF. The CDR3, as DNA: TGTGCCAGCAATAGAATACAGGGAACTGAAGCTTTCTTT.